The 8 T cell receptor beta chains below all came from one sample that was sequenced in a study of OX40 agonist ivuxolimab in advanced cancers. Data came from immunoSEQ multiplex PCR; TCRdb stores just in-frame clones and leaves some out. The sample records about 110,000 clones, 90% being singletons. Sequencing used CD4+ or CD8+ T cells sorted from blood, obtained in a trial of the OX40 agonist ivuxolimab. All receptors derive from an adult with an advanced solid tumor such as melanoma, head and neck, liver or kidney cancer.

This clone came up once. The gene calls are TRBV7-2 and TRBJ1-2, with D tentatively TRBD1 (6 bases). The CDR3 sequence is 13 residues long. Germline lookup yields CDR1 SGHTA and CDR2 FQGNSA. The V and J ends lost 3 bases and 1 base respectively, with 6 bases between them. CDR3 sequence: CASSLDSNYGYTF. In DNA form, the CDR3 reads TGTGCCAGCAGCTTGGACAGTAACTATGGCTACACCTTC.

This clone was seen a few times. Other DNA sequences in the sample encode the same CDR3. The V call is TRBV10-3, the J call TRBJ1-1; maybe TRBD1 (6 bases). CDR1 and CDR2 from the germline V gene are ENHRY and SYGVKD. The V end was cut by 6 bases, the J end by 1 base, with 6 bases between. The CDR3 is 12 amino acids. As DNA, the CDR3 is TGTGCCATCAGGGACAGGAACACTGAAGCTTTCTTT. The encoded protein is CAIRDRNTEAFF.

The rearrangement links TRBV28 to TRBJ1-1, with D possibly being TRBD1 (5 bases). CDR3 length: 14 amino acids. Trimming cost V 6 bases and J 1 base, with 12 bases left between them. Germline loops: CDR1 MDHEN, CDR2 SYDVKM. CDR3 protein: CASRGSGTNTEAFF. The DNA of the CDR3 is TGTGCCAGCAGGGGGTCCGGGACGAACACTGAAGCTTTCTTT.

This sequence joins TRBV28 and TRBJ1-2, with D tentatively TRBD1 (6 bases). Trimming stripped 6 bases from V and 2 bases from J, with 10 bases between. The CDR3 loop spans 13 amino acids. The germline CDR1 and CDR2 sequences are MDHEN and SYDVKM. The CDR3 DNA sequence: TGTGCCAGCAGCTTACAGGGAAACTATGGCTACACCTTC. Translated: CASSLQGNYGYTF.

This clone was seen only a few times. The chain uses TRBV7-2 and TRBJ2-5; D might be TRBD1 or TRBD2, each matching 5 bases. The V gene's germline CDR1 is SGHTA and CDR2 FQGNSA. V was trimmed by 4 bases and J by 5 bases, leaving 17 bases between them. The CDR3 length is 15 residues. The CDR3 bases are TGTGCCAGCAGCTGGACCGGGACCGCGGGCGAGACCCAGTACTTC. It is translated as CASSWTGTAGETQYF. Complete variable domain (other parts from reference TRBV7-2 and TRBJ2-5): GAGVSQSPSNKVTEKGKDVELRCDPISGHTALYWYRQSLGQGLEFLIYFQGNSAPDKSGLPSDRFSAERTGGSVSTLTIQRTQQEDSAVYLCASSWTGTAGETQYFGPGTRLLVL.

This clone was picked up one time. The rearrangement links TRBV5-1 to TRBJ2-2; TRBD2 matches 10 bases. V dropped 0 bases and J dropped 6; count of bases not matched to a gene: 5. From germline, CDR1 is SGHRS and CDR2 YFSETQ. The CDR3 consists of 16 residues. This chain's CDR3 is CASSLAQGTSAGELFF. The CDR3 DNA sequence: TGCGCCAGCAGCTTGGCCCAGGGGACTAGCGCCGGGGAGCTGTTTTTT.

This chain joins TRBV7-2 and TRBJ2-5, with 11 bases lining up with TRBD2. Germline CDR1 reads SGHTA; CDR2 reads FQGNSA. CDR3 length: 15 residues. After removal of 6 bases from V and 4 bases from J, the junction contained 7 bases not matched to a gene. The CDR3 DNA follows: TGTGCCAGCAGTTTTAGCGGGGGGGCAGGAGAGACCCAGTACTTC. Residues: CASSFSGGAGETQYF.

The chain is built from TRBV15 and TRBJ2-5; D possibly corresponds to TRBD2 (6 bases). Germline lookup yields CDR1 LNHNV and CDR2 YYDKDF (reference sequence). V lost 1 base and J lost 1, with 10 bases in between. There are 15 residues in the CDR3. The CDR3 sequence is CATSRAGGPQETQYF. In nucleotides, the CDR3 is TGTGCCACCAGCAGAGCCGGGGGACCCCAAGAGACCCAGTACTTC.